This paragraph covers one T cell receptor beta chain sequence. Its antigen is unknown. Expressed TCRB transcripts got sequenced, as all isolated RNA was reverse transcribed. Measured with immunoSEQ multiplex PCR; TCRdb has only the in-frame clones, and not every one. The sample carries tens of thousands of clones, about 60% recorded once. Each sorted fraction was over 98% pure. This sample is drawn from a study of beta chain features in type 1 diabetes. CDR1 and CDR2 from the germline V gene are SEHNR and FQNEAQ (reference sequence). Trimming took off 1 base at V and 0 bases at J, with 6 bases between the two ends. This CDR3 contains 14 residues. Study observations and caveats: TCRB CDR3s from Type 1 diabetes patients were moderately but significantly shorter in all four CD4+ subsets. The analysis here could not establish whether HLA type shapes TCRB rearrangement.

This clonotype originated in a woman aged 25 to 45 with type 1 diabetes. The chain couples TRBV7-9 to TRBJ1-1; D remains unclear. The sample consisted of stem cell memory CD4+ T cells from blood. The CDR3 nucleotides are TGTGCCAGCAGCTTAGGCCAGTTGAACACTGAAGCTTTCTTT. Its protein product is CASSLGQLNTEAFF.